The rows below give T cell receptor beta chains drawn from one sample of a study of blood T cells in healthy people across ages. TCRdb analysed the 5' RACE reads with MiXCR anew, one entry per CDR3 protein. The data hold about 1.1 million distinct CDR3 sequences, with around two fifths observed a single time. The sample was blood. All receptors derive from a young man in good health. Each CDR3 is given with its conserved first and last residue. Fields, in order: CDR3 DNA, CDR3 protein, J gene, V gene, clone size, D gene. The D gene is left open where the match is weak. The size field is filled for only some rows; it gives once, few, many or a size class.

CDR3nt: TGTGCCAGCAGCTTGGGACAGGGTGTACTCAATGAGCAGTTCTTC; CDR3aa: CASSLGQGVLNEQFF; j_gene: TRBJ2-1; v_gene: TRBV7-2; abundance: few; d_gene: TRBD1
CDR3nt: TGTGCCAGCACCGTGAATAACTATGGCTACACCTTC; CDR3aa: CASTVNNYGYTF; j_gene: TRBJ1-2; v_gene: TRBV12-3/TRBV12-4; abundance: NA; d_gene: NA
CDR3nt: TGCAGTTCCTCCGGTTTTGTGGCTAGCACAGATACGCAGTATTTT; CDR3aa: CSSSGFVASTDTQYF; j_gene: TRBJ2-3; v_gene: TRBV20-1; abundance: few; d_gene: NA
CDR3nt: TGCAGCGTGGACACAGGGGCCCCTAGCACAGATACGCAGTATTTT; CDR3aa: CSVDTGAPSTDTQYF; j_gene: TRBJ2-3; v_gene: TRBV29-1; abundance: few; d_gene: TRBD1
CDR3nt: TGTGCCAGCAGCCAAGGTACCAGGGGGACTGAAAAACTGTTTTTT; CDR3aa: CASSQGTRGTEKLFF; j_gene: TRBJ1-4; v_gene: TRBV3-1; abundance: NA; d_gene: TRBD1
CDR3nt: TGTGCCAGCAATCCAATTGGACCGACTTCCTACGAGCAGTACTTC; CDR3aa: CASNPIGPTSYEQYF; j_gene: TRBJ2-7; v_gene: TRBV2; abundance: once; d_gene: NA
CDR3nt: TGTGCCAGCAGCCAGCAGGTCCAAGAGACCCAGTACTTC; CDR3aa: CASSQQVQETQYF; j_gene: TRBJ2-5; v_gene: TRBV3-1; abundance: few; d_gene: NA
CDR3nt: TGCAGTGCTACCCTAGGCACAATTCAGTACTTC; CDR3aa: CSATLGTIQYF; j_gene: TRBJ2-7; v_gene: TRBV20-1; abundance: few; d_gene: NA
CDR3nt: TGCAGCGTTGAAGATCGCGGGAGAATCTACGAGCAGTACTTC; CDR3aa: CSVEDRGRIYEQYF; j_gene: TRBJ2-7; v_gene: TRBV29-1; abundance: many; d_gene: TRBD2
CDR3nt: TGCAGTGCTAGAGATCACGAAGTCCACACCTACGAGCAGTACTTC; CDR3aa: CSARDHEVHTYEQYF; j_gene: TRBJ2-7; v_gene: TRBV20-1; abundance: NA; d_gene: NA
CDR3nt: TGTGCCAGCAGTGAAGGGGCGGCAGGGAGGGCTAATGAAAAACTGTTTTTT; CDR3aa: CASSEGAAGRANEKLFF; j_gene: TRBJ1-4; v_gene: TRBV2; abundance: few; d_gene: NA
CDR3nt: TGTGCCAGCAGCCAGAGTGGTCCGGTGGACGATCAGCCCCAGCATTTT; CDR3aa: CASSQSGPVDDQPQHF; j_gene: TRBJ1-5; v_gene: TRBV3-1; abundance: NA; d_gene: NA
CDR3nt: TGTGCCAGCAGTTTGGACTCCCTGGGTGAGACCCAGTACTTC; CDR3aa: CASSLDSLGETQYF; j_gene: TRBJ2-5; v_gene: TRBV12-3/TRBV12-4; abundance: NA; d_gene: NA
CDR3nt: TGCAGTGCTACTGCCGGTTACGAGCAGTACTTC; CDR3aa: CSATAGYEQYF; j_gene: TRBJ2-7; v_gene: TRBV20-1; abundance: NA; d_gene: NA
CDR3nt: TGTGCCAGCAGCCCCTACAGGTCAGGGGATAATTCACCCCTCCACTTT; CDR3aa: CASSPYRSGDNSPLHF; j_gene: TRBJ1-6; v_gene: TRBV7-6; abundance: NA; d_gene: NA
CDR3nt: TGTGCCAGCAGACCCTACGGAGGGGGGCGGTACAATCAGCCCCAGCATTTT; CDR3aa: CASRPYGGGRYNQPQHF; j_gene: TRBJ1-5; v_gene: TRBV27; abundance: NA; d_gene: NA
CDR3nt: TGTGCCAGCAGTTACTCGATGCAGTCAAATCAGCCCCAGCATTTT; CDR3aa: CASSYSMQSNQPQHF; j_gene: TRBJ1-5; v_gene: TRBV6-5; abundance: NA; d_gene: NA
CDR3nt: TGTGCCAGCAGCCCTCGGACCACAGCCAAAAACATTCAGTACTTC; CDR3aa: CASSPRTTAKNIQYF; j_gene: TRBJ2-4; v_gene: TRBV13; abundance: NA; d_gene: NA
CDR3nt: TGCAGTGCTAGAGATAAGGGGGGGAATCAGCCCCAGCATTTT; CDR3aa: CSARDKGGNQPQHF; j_gene: TRBJ1-5; v_gene: TRBV20-1; abundance: few; d_gene: NA
CDR3nt: TGTGCCAGCGGACTAGCGGGGGTGTCCTCCCTTAGCACAGGTACGCAGTATTTT; CDR3aa: CASGLAGVSSLSTGTQYF; j_gene: TRBJ2-3; v_gene: TRBV6-2/TRBV6-3; abundance: NA; d_gene: TRBD2
CDR3nt: TGTGCCAGCAGCCAAGAGTCGGCCTACGAGCAGTACTTC; CDR3aa: CASSQESAYEQYF; j_gene: TRBJ2-7; v_gene: TRBV4-2; abundance: NA; d_gene: NA
CDR3nt: TGTGCCAGCAGTTTGGGCAGGATTAGCAATCAGCCCCAGCATTTT; CDR3aa: CASSLGRISNQPQHF; j_gene: TRBJ1-5; v_gene: TRBV12-3/TRBV12-4; abundance: few; d_gene: NA
CDR3nt: TGTGCCAGCAGCCCGCCGGAAGGGGGGGTAACAGATACGCAGTATTTT; CDR3aa: CASSPPEGGVTDTQYF; j_gene: TRBJ2-3; v_gene: TRBV3-1; abundance: NA; d_gene: NA
CDR3nt: TGTGCCAGCAGTTTAATGGGGCAGGACAGGAGTGGCTACACCTTC; CDR3aa: CASSLMGQDRSGYTF; j_gene: TRBJ1-2; v_gene: TRBV12-3/TRBV12-4; abundance: few; d_gene: TRBD1
CDR3nt: TGTGCCAGCAGTTTTCCTCTAACTTCCTACAATGAGCAGTTCTTC; CDR3aa: CASSFPLTSYNEQFF; j_gene: TRBJ2-1; v_gene: TRBV12-3/TRBV12-4; abundance: few; d_gene: NA
CDR3nt: TGTGCCAGCACCCGGGAGGGGAGGGGGCGCAATCAGCCCCAGCATTTT; CDR3aa: CASTREGRGRNQPQHF; j_gene: TRBJ1-5; v_gene: TRBV2; abundance: NA; d_gene: TRBD1
CDR3nt: TGTGCCAGCGGCGACAGGGTAATGGACACTGAAGCTTTCTTT; CDR3aa: CASGDRVMDTEAFF; j_gene: TRBJ1-1; v_gene: TRBV25-1; abundance: NA; d_gene: TRBD1